This TCR beta chain derives from a study of graft-versus-host responses after intestinal transplantation. For the study at large: Transplant types were multivisceral, liver-intestinal, or isolated intestinal. Once they had received anti-thymocyte globulin induction, all recipients took tacrolimus and steroids for three to four years. The study, taken as a whole, reports: Some GvH clones were seen earlier in gut or blood, suggesting intestinal origin. Early after transplant, HvG clones declined as circulating GvH clones peaked.

The CDR3 sequence is 15 residues long. The ends lost 2 bases at V and 6 bases at J; junction bases unmatched: 9. Germline-derived CDR1 and CDR2 are MNHEY and SVGAGI. Assay: immunoSEQ multiplex PCR; the TCRdb copy retains only in-frame clones and omits some. The top ten clones hold about 0.2% of a sample with tens of thousands of clones, 85% to 95% of them seen once. Of note for this clone: The target antigen is unknown.

The chain employs TRBV6-5 and TRBJ2-7; 8 bases line up with TRBD2. The sequenced sample was unstimulated CD4+ T cells sorted from spleen or lymph node cells, obtained before transplant. The TCR comes from a human donor who was the organ donor for an intestinal transplant. This CDR3 is CASSYSGGGRGEQYF. The DNA of the CDR3 is TGTGCCAGCAGTTACAGCGGGGGCGGTCGGGGCGAGCAGTACTTC.